This is a list of T cell receptor beta chains from one sample in a study of blood T cell repertoires in COVID-19. The method was immunoSEQ multiplex PCR; TCRdb's version includes in-frame clones alone and lacks a portion of them. Altogether fewer than 300,000 clones are present, around 84% being singletons, with the ten largest covering around 2.3%. The sequenced sample consisted of PBMCs or T cells enriched from blood (not recorded which). The receptors were gathered from a woman aged 45-59 years who had recovered from COVID-19. CDR3s include the opening cysteine and the closing phenylalanine or tryptophan.

length	J	V	CDR3
18	TRBJ2-5	TRBV9	CASRHRYGTSGRRETQYF
14	TRBJ2-5	TRBV7-9	CASSLTGVKETQYF
12	TRBJ2-3	TRBV18	CASSPGPDTQYF
15	TRBJ1-1	TRBV6-5	CASSPTRQGNTEAFF
17	TRBJ2-1	TRBV5-1	CASSPRGGASSYNEQFF
17	TRBJ1-3	TRBV4-1	CASSLGQGPLSGNTIYF
16	TRBJ1-4	TRBV7-2	CASSPQPGTASEKLFF
15	TRBJ2-2	TRBV24-1	CATSDPRTSAGELFF
15	TRBJ2-7	TRBV5-1	CASRSRDNENYEQYF
13	TRBJ2-7	TRBV6-1	CASSDLGLGEQYF
16	TRBJ1-1	TRBV7-2	CASSFERMGARTEAFF
16	TRBJ2-5	TRBV11-2	CASSLDLTDRWETQYF
13	TRBJ1-2	TRBV12-3/TRBV12-4	CASTWGQSYGYTF
14	TRBJ1-4	TRBV11-2	CASSPRDRGEKLFF
14	TRBJ1-1	TRBV27	CASSVFGRDTEAFF
14	TRBJ1-3	TRBV21-1	CASSKRDRGNTIYF
15	TRBJ1-2	TRBV27	CASKEQGRWDYGYTF
15	TRBJ1-4	TRBV5-1	CASSSRGGDDEKLFF
18	TRBJ2-5	TRBV4-1	CASSPVLDAGAFQETQYF
16	TRBJ2-2	TRBV4-2	CASSRERGTNTGELFF